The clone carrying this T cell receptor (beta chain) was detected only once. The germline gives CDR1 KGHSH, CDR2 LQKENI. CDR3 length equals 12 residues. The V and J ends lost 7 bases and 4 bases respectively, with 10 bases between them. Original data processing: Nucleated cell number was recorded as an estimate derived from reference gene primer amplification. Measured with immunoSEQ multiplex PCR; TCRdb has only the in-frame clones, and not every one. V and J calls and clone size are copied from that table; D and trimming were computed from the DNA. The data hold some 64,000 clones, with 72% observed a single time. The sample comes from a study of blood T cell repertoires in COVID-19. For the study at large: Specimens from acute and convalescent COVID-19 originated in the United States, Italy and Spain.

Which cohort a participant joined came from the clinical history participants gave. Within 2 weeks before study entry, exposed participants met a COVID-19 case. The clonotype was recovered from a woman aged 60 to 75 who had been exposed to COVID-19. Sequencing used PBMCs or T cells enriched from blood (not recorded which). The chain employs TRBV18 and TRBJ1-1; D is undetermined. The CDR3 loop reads CASLFAGTEAFF. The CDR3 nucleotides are TGTGCCAGCTTATTTGCGGGCACTGAAGCTTTCTTT.